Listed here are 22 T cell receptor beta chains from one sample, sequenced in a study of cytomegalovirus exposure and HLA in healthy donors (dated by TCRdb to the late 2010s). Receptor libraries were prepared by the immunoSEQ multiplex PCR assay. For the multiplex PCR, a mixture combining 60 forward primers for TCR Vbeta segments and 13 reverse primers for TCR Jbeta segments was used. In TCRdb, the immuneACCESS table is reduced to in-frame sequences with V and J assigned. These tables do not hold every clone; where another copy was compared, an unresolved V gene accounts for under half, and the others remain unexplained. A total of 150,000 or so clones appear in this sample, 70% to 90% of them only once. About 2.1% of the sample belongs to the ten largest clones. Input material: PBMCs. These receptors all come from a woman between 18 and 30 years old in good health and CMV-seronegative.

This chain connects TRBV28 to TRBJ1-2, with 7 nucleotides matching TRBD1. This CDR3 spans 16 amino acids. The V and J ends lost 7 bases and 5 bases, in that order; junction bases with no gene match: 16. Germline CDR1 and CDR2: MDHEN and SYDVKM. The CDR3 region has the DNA TGTGCCAGCACCCTAGGGGGACAGTATGGAGGGTATGGCTACACCTTC. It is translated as CASTLGGQYGGYGYTF.

The CDR3 reads CASSYGGEDQPQHF. CDR3 DNA sequence: TGTGCCAGCAGCTATGGAGGGGAGGATCAGCCCCAGCATTTT. This chain links TRBV4-2 with TRBJ1-5; D perhaps matches TRBD1 (5 bases). This CDR3 has 14 residues. Germline assignment: CDR1 LGHNA and CDR2 YNFKEQ. The V gene lost 5 bases and the J gene lost 5 bases, with 13 bases spanning the gap.

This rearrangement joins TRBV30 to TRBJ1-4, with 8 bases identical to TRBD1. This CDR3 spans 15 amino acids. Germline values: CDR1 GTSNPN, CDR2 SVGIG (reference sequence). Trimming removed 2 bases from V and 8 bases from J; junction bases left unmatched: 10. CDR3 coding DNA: TGTGCCTGGAGTCCCCCCACCGGGACAGGCGAAAAACTGTTTTTT. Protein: CAWSPPTGTGEKLFF.

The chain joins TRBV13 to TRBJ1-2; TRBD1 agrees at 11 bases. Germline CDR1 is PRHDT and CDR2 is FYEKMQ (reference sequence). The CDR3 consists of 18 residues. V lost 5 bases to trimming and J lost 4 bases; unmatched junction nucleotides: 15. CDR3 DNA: TGTGCCAGCAGCCACACCGGGACAGGGGGTCTCCCCCCCTATGGCTACACCTTC. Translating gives CASSHTGTGGLPPYGYTF.

CDR3 protein: CASSSRLGGTNEKLFF. CDR3 bases: TGTGCCAGCAGTTCACGACTTGGGGGCACTAATGAAAAACTGTTTTTT. The V gene is TRBV28, the J gene TRBJ1-4; TRBD1 might be the D (6 bases). The CDR3 spans 16 residues. Germline assignment: CDR1 MDHEN and CDR2 SYDVKM. V was cut by 4 bases and J by 2 bases, with 14 bases left in between.

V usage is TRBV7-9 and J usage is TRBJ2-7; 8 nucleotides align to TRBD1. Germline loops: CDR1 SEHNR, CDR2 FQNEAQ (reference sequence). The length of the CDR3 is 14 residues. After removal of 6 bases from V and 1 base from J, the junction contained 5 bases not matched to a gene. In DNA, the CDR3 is TGTGCCAGCAGTTGGACAGGGCAGTCCTACGAGCAGTACTTC. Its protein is CASSWTGQSYEQYF.

CDR3 in DNA: TGTGCCAGCAGCCTCAGGGGGGAAAAACTGTTTTTT. This codes for CASSLRGEKLFF. V and J are TRBV14 and TRBJ1-4; 7 bases fit TRBD1. The V gene end was trimmed by 4 bases and the J gene end by 8 bases; junction bases not matched to a gene: 1. Looked up from germline, CDR1 is SGHDN and CDR2 is FVKESK. There are 12 residues in the CDR3.

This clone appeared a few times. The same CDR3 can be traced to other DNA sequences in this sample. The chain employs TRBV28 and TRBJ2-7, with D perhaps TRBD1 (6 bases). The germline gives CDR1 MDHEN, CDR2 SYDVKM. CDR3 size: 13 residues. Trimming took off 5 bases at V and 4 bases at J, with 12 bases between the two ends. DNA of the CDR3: TGTGCCAGCAGTCTAGGACAGAATTACGAGCAGTACTTC. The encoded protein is CASSLGQNYEQYF.

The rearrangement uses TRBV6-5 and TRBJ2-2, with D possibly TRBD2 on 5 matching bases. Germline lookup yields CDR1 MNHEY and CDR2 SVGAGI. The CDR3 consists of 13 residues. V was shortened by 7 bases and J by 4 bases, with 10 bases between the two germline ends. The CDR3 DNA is TGTGCCAGCAACTTCCGGGGCACCGGGGAGCTGTTTTTT. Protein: CASNFRGTGELFF.

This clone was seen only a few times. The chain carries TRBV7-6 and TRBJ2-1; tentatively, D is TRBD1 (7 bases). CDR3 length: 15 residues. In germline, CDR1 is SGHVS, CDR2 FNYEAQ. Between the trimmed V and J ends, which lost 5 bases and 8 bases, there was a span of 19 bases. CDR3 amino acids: CASSQDRDPGDEQFF. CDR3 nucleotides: TGTGCCAGCAGCCAAGACAGGGACCCGGGGGATGAGCAGTTCTTC.

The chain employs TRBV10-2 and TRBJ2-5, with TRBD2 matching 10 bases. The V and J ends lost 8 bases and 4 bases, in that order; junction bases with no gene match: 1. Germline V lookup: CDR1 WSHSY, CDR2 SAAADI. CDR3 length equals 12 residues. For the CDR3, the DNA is TGCGCCAGCCGGACTAGCGGAGAGACCCAGTACTTC. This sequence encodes CASRTSGETQYF.

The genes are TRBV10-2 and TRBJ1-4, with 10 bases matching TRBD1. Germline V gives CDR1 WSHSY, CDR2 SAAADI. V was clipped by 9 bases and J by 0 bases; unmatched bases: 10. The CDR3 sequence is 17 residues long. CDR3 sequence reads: CARSRDRGLSTNEKLFF. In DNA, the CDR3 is TGCGCCAGGTCTAGAGACAGGGGGCTTTCAACTAATGAAAAACTGTTTTTT.

Written as DNA, the CDR3 is TGTGCCAGCAGTAGCGGACAGGGGAGGGAATCACCCCTCCACTTT. Translated: CASSSGQGRESPLHF. The chain carries TRBV28 and TRBJ1-6; 9 bases are a match to TRBD1. V shed 5 bases, J shed 10 bases, and the junction held 9 bases outside the gene matches. The CDR3 has 15 amino acids. The germline V gene has CDR1 MDHEN and CDR2 SYDVKM.

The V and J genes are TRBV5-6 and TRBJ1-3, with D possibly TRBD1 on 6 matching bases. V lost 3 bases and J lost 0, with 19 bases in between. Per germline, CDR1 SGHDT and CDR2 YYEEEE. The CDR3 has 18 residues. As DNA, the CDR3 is TGTGCCAGCAGCTGGACAACAGGGTTTTCTAACTCTGGAAACACCATATATTTT. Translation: CASSWTTGFSNSGNTIYF.

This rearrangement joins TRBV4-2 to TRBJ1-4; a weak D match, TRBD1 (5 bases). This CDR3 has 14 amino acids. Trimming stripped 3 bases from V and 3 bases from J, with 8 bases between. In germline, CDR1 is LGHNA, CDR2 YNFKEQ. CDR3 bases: TGTGCCAGCAGCCACGGACATCCTAATGAAAAACTGTTTTTT. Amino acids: CASSHGHPNEKLFF.

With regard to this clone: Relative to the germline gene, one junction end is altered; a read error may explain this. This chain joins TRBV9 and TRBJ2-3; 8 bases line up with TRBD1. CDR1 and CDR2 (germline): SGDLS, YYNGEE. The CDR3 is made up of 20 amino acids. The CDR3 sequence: CVSSPGLRGQANAGTDTQYF. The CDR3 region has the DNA TGTGTCAGCAGCCCCGGCTTAAGGGGACAGGCCAATGCTGGCACAGATACGCAGTATTTT.

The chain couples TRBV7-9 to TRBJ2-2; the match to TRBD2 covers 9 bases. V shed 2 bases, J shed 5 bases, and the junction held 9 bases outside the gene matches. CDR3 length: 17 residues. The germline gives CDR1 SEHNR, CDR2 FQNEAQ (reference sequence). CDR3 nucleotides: TGTGCCAGCAGCTTAAGAGCCGGGACTAGCAAAACCGGGGAGCTGTTTTTT. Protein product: CASSLRAGTSKTGELFF.

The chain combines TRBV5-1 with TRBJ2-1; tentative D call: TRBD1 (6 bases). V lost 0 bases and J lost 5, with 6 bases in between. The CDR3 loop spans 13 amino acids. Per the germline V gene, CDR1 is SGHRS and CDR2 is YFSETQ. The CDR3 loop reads CASSLGDNNEQFF. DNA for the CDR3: TGCGCCAGCAGCTTGGGGGACAACAATGAGCAGTTCTTC.

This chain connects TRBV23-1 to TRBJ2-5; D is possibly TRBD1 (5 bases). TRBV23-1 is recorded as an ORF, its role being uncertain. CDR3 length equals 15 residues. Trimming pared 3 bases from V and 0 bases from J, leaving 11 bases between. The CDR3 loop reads CASSQRTGHQETQYF. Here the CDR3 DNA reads TGCGCCAGCAGTCAGCGCACAGGTCACCAAGAGACCCAGTACTTC.

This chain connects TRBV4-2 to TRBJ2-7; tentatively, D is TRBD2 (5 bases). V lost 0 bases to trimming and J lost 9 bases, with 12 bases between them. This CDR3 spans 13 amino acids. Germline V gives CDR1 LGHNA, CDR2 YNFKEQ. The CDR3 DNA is TGTGCCAGCAGCCAAGATATCGGGGAGCCGCAGTACTTC. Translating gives CASSQDIGEPQYF.

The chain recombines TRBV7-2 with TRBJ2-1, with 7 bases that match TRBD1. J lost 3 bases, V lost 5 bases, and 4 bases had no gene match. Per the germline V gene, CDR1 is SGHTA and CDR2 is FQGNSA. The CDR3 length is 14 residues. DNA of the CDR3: TGTGCCAGCAGCAAGGGACAGAGCTACAATGAGCAGTTCTTC. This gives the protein CASSKGQSYNEQFF.

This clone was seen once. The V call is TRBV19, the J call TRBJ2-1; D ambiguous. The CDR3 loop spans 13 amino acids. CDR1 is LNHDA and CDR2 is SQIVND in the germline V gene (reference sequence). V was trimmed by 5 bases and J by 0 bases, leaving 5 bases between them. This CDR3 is CASSASSYNEQFF. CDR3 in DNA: TGTGCCAGTAGTGCCAGCTCCTACAATGAGCAGTTCTTC.